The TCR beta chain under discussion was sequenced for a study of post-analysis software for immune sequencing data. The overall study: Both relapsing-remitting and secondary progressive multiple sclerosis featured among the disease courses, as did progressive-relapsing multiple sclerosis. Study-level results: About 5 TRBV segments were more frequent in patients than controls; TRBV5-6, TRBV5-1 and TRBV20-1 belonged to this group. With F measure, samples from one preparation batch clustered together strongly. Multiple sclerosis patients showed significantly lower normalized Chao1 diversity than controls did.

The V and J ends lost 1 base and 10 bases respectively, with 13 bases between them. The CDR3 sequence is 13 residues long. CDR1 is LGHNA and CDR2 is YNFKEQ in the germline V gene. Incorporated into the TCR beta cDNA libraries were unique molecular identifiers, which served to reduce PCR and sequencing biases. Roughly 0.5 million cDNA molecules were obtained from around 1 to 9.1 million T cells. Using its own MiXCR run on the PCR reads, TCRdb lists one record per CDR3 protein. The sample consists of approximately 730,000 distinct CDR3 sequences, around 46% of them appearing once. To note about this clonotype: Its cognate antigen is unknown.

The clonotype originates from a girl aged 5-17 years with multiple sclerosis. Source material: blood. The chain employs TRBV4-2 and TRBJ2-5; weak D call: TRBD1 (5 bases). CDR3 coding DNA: TGTGCCAGCAGCCAAGGGGGCGGCTCGAACCAGTACTTC. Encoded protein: CASSQGGGSNQYF.